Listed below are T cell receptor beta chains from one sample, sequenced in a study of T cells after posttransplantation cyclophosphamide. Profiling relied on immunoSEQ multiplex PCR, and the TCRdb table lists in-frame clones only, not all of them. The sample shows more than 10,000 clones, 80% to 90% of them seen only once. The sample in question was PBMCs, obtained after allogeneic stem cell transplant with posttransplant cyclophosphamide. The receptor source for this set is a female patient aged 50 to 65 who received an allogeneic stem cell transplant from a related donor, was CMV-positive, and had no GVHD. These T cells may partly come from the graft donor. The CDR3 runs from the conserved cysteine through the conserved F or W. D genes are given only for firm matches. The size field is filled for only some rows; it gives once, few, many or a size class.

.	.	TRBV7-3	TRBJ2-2	TGTGCCAGCAGCCCCCAGCGGAGCACCGGGGAGCTGTTTTTT	CASSPQRSTGELFF
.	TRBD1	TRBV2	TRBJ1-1	TGTGCCAGCAGTCAATACCGGGACAGCCTTGAAGCTTTCTTT	CASSQYRDSLEAFF
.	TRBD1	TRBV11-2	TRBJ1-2	TGTGCCAGCAGCTCCGGGACAGGGGGCTACACCTTC	CASSSGTGGYTF
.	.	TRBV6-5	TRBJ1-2	TGTGCCAGCAGACGACTCAGTGTTAACTATGGCTACACCTTC	CASRRLSVNYGYTF
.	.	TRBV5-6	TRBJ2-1	TGTGCCAGCAGCTTGGCCCCAAGGGGGGGCGGGGGTTACAATGAGCAGTTCTTC	CASSLAPRGGGGYNEQFF
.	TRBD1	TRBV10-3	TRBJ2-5	TGTGCCATCAGTGAATCCCGGGACAGACAAGAGACCCAGTACTTC	CAISESRDRQETQYF
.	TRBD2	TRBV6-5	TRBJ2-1	TGTGCCAGCAGTTACACTAGCGGGGGGTACTACAATGAGCAGTTCTTC	CASSYTSGGYYNEQFF
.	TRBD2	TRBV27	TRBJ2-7	TGTGCCAGCATCCAGTCGAGCGGGGGTTACGAGCAGTACTTC	CASIQSSGGYEQYF
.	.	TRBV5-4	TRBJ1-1	TGTGCCAGCAGCTTGCAGGGGCTGTGGACTGAAGCTTTCTTT	CASSLQGLWTEAFF
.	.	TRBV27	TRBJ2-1	TGTGCCAGCAGTCCAATTCTTCCGGTCCATGAGCAGTTCTTC	CASSPILPVHEQFF
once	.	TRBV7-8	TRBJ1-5	TGTGCCAGCAGCTTTCTTGCAGGCGGGCAGCCCCAGCATTTT	CASSFLAGGQPQHF
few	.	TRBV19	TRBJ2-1	TGTGCCAGCAACTTGAAGGACAGCGAGCAGTTCTTC	CASNLKDSEQFF
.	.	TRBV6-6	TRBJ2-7	TGTGCCAGCAGTCGAAACAGGGAAACCTACGAGCAGTACTTC	CASSRNRETYEQYF
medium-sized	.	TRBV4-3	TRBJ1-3	TGCGCCAGCAGCCAAGATAAGACTCTACGAAACACCATATATTTT	CASSQDKTLRNTIYF
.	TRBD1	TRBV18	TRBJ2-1	TGTGCCAGCTCACCGGGACAGGCCTCAGTCAATGAGCAGTTCTTC	CASSPGQASVNEQFF
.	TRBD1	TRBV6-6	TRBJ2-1	TGTGCCAGCAGTTCCTTGGACAGGGGCAACAATGAGCAGTTCTTC	CASSSLDRGNNEQFF
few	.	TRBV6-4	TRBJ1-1	TGTGCCAGCAGTGACTCTTCCAGGGGTGAAGCTTTCTTT	CASSDSSRGEAFF
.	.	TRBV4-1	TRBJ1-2	TGCGCCAGCAGCATAAAGGGAGTCTATGGCTACACCTTC	CASSIKGVYGYTF